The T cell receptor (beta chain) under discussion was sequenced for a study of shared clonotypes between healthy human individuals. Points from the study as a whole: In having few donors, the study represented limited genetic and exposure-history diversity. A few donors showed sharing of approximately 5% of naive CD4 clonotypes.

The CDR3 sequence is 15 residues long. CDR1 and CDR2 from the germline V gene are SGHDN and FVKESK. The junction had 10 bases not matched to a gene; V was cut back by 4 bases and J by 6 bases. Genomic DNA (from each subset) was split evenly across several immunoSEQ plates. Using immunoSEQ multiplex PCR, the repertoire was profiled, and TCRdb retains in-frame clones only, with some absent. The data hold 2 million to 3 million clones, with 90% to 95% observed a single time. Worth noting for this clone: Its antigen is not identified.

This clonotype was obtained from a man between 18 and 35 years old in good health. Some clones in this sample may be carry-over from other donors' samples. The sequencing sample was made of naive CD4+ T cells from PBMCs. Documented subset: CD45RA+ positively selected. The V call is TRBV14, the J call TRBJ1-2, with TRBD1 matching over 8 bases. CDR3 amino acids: CASSRETGEVDGYTF. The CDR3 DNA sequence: TGTGCCAGCAGCCGGGAGACAGGGGAGGTCGATGGCTACACCTTC.